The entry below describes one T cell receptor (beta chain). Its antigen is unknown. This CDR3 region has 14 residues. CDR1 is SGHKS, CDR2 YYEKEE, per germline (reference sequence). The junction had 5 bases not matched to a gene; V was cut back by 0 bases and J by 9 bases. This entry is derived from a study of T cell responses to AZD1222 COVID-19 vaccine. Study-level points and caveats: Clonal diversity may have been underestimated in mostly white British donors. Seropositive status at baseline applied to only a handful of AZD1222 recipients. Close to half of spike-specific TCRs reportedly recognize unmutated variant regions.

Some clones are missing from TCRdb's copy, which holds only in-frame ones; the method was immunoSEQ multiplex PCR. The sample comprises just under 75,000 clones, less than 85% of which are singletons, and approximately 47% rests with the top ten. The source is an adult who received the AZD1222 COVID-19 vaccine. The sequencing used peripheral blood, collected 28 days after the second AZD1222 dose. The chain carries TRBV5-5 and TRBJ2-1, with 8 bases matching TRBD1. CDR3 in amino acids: CASSLGQGLGEQFF. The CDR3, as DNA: TGTGCCAGCAGCTTGGGACAGGGGTTGGGTGAGCAGTTCTTC.